The 8 T cell receptor beta chains listed next were all sequenced from one sample in a study of blood T cell repertoires in COVID-19. Using immunoSEQ multiplex PCR, the repertoire was profiled, and TCRdb retains in-frame clones only, with some absent. This sample has about 240,000 clones, with about four fifths found just once. Sequencing was carried out using peripheral blood. The source of these receptors is a man aged 25 to 40 who had recovered from COVID-19.

The rearrangement uses TRBV18 and TRBJ1-4; D call uncertain. The germline CDR1 and CDR2 sequences are KGHSH and LQKENI. The CDR3 is made up of 14 amino acids. Trimming left V 0 bases short and J 4 bases short, with 6 bases between. CDR3 nucleotides: TGTGCCAGCTCACCACCGTCAGATAATGAAAAACTGTTTTTT. Translation: CASSPPSDNEKLFF.

This chain connects TRBV2 to TRBJ1-6; D remains unclear. With 5 bases removed from V and 8 bases from J, the gap between germline ends came to 13 bases. The CDR3 has 14 amino acids. CDR1 and CDR2 from the germline V gene are SNHLY and FYNNEI. The CDR3 DNA reads TGTGCCAGCAGTACCCCATGGGGAGATTCACCCCTCCACTTT. The encoded protein is CASSTPWGDSPLHF. The complete variable domain, with remaining parts taken from reference TRBV2 and TRBJ1-6, reads EPEVTQTPSHQVTQMGQEVILRCVPISNHLYFYWYRQILGQKVEFLVSFYNNEISEKSEIFDDQFSVERPDGSNFTLKIRSTKLEDSAMYFCASSTPWGDSPLHFGNGTRLTVT.

The chain has TRBV5-1 and TRBJ1-2, with D uncertain. Germline CDR1 and CDR2: SGHRS and YFSETQ. CDR3 length: 16 amino acids. Trimming cost V 1 base and J 6 bases, with 19 bases left between them. In DNA, the CDR3 is TGCGCCAGCAGCTTGAGAAACGCACTTTTAACCGATGGCTACACCTTC. This codes for CASSLRNALLTDGYTF.

The J gene is TRBJ2-5, the V gene TRBV9, with 8 bases aligning to TRBD2. Germline V gene data show CDR1 as SGDLS and CDR2 as YYNGEE. The CDR3 covers 17 residues. Losses at the gene ends were 3 bases for V and 4 bases for J; bases not matched to a gene: 14. The CDR3 here is CASSAPGLVRDRETQYF. The CDR3 nucleotides read TGTGCCAGCAGCGCCCCGGGACTAGTGAGGGACCGAGAGACCCAGTACTTC.

The chain employs TRBV4-1 and TRBJ1-2; a weak D match, TRBD1 (6 bases). CDR3 length: 14 amino acids. Trimming removed 5 bases at V and 0 bases at J, with 10 bases between. Germline loops: CDR1 MGHRA, CDR2 YSYEKL. CDR3 protein: CASSRGKANYGYTF. CDR3 sequence (DNA): TGCGCCAGCAGCAGGGGGAAGGCTAACTATGGCTACACCTTC.

There are a few counts of this clone. V is TRBV19 and J is TRBJ1-1; D is perhaps TRBD1 (6 bases). With 3 bases removed from V and 7 bases from J, the gap between germline ends came to 12 bases. The CDR3 sequence is 13 residues long. CDR1 LNHDA and CDR2 SQIVND come from the germline V gene (reference sequence). CDR3 in DNA: TGTGCCAGTAGTATTGTACAGGGCGGTGAAGCTTTCTTT. This sequence encodes CASSIVQGGEAFF.

This chain uses TRBV4-2 with TRBJ1-2; D gene uncertain. Trimming pared 0 bases from V and 2 bases from J, leaving 7 bases between. The CDR3 spans 14 residues. CDR1 is LGHNA, CDR2 YNFKEQ, per germline. CDR3 sequence: CASSQDGRNYGYTF. The DNA of the CDR3 is TGTGCCAGCAGCCAAGACGGGAGGAACTATGGCTACACCTTC.

This clone has a count of ten or more. The chain recombines TRBV5-1 with TRBJ2-2; TRBD2 aligns across 7 bases. This CDR3 comprises 15 residues. In germline, CDR1 is SGHRS, CDR2 YFSETQ. V gave up 4 bases and J gave up 0 bases; unmatched junction bases: 3. The CDR3 DNA sequence: TGCGCCAGCAGCAGCGGGGTATCGAACACCGGGGAGCTGTTTTTT. Residues: CASSSGVSNTGELFF.